This is a list of T cell receptor beta chains from one sample in a study of T cell changes during pregnancy in multiple sclerosis. Clones were sequenced by immunoSEQ multiplex PCR, and TCRdb holds only the in-frame ones, with some missing. This table holds more than 80,000 clones, approximately 90% found once. The specimen comprised PBMCs, sampled in the first trimester of pregnancy. Receptors originate from a female donor in good health, serving as a control in a pregnancy study. Some clones in this sample may be carry-over from other donors' samples. CDR3s include the opening cysteine and the closing phenylalanine or tryptophan. A D gene is named only where the DNA matches it firmly. Clone size is shown for a subset of rows, as once, few, many or a class of expanded clone.

j_gene: TRBJ2-1; v_gene: TRBV27; abundance: -; d_gene: TRBD1; CDR3nt: TGTGCCAGCAGTCTGGGACAGAACAATGAGCAGTTCTTC; CDR3aa: CASSLGQNNEQFF
j_gene: TRBJ2-5; v_gene: TRBV11-2; abundance: -; d_gene: TRBD1; CDR3nt: TGTGCCAGCAGACGTACAGGGGGCGAGACCCAGTACTTC; CDR3aa: CASRRTGGETQYF
j_gene: TRBJ2-5; v_gene: TRBV2; abundance: few; d_gene: -; CDR3nt: TGTGCCAGCAGTGAAGGCAGGGGGACCCAGTACTTC; CDR3aa: CASSEGRGTQYF
j_gene: TRBJ2-3; v_gene: TRBV6-5; abundance: -; d_gene: TRBD2; CDR3nt: TGTGCCAGCAGTTACTCGTCCCGGGGGGGGCCAGATACGCAGTATTTT; CDR3aa: CASSYSSRGGPDTQYF
j_gene: TRBJ1-1; v_gene: TRBV29-1; abundance: -; d_gene: -; CDR3nt: TGCAGCGTTGATAGAGCGAACACTGAAGCTTTCTTT; CDR3aa: CSVDRANTEAFF
j_gene: TRBJ2-1; v_gene: TRBV19; abundance: -; d_gene: -; CDR3nt: TGTGCCAGTAGTATAGATCCTGCGGCCCCTTCCAGCTCCTACAATGAGCAGTTCTTC; CDR3aa: CASSIDPAAPSSSYNEQFF
j_gene: TRBJ2-7; v_gene: TRBV6-5; abundance: -; d_gene: -; CDR3nt: TGTGCCAGCAGTTCCACATCCTACGAGCAGTACTTC; CDR3aa: CASSSTSYEQYF
j_gene: TRBJ1-3; v_gene: TRBV28; abundance: -; d_gene: TRBD1; CDR3nt: TGTGCCAGCAGTTTCACGATCAGGGGGCCTGGAAACACCATATATTTT; CDR3aa: CASSFTIRGPGNTIYF
j_gene: TRBJ2-1; v_gene: TRBV5-8; abundance: -; d_gene: -; CDR3nt: TGTGCCAGCAGCGCCGACGCTAGGCTAGCGATATACAATGAGCAGTTCTTC; CDR3aa: CASSADARLAIYNEQFF
j_gene: TRBJ2-1; v_gene: TRBV5-3; abundance: -; d_gene: -; CDR3nt: TGTGCCAGAAGCTCAAGTAACACCTTCAGCTCCTACAATGAGCAGTTCTTC; CDR3aa: CARSSSNTFSSYNEQFF
j_gene: TRBJ2-7; v_gene: TRBV5-6; abundance: -; d_gene: TRBD1; CDR3nt: TGTGCCAGCAGCTCTGGGGGGACAGGGTTCGCCTACGAGCAGTACTTC; CDR3aa: CASSSGGTGFAYEQYF
j_gene: TRBJ1-6; v_gene: TRBV27; abundance: once; d_gene: TRBD1; CDR3nt: TGTGCCAGCCGGGATCAGGGGGCTAATTCACCCCTCCACTTT; CDR3aa: CASRDQGANSPLHF
j_gene: TRBJ1-1; v_gene: TRBV11-3; abundance: -; d_gene: -; CDR3nt: TGTGCCAGCAGCTTGCAGGGGCGGACTGAAGCTTTCTTT; CDR3aa: CASSLQGRTEAFF
j_gene: TRBJ2-2; v_gene: TRBV13; abundance: -; d_gene: -; CDR3nt: TGTGCCAGCAGCTTTTCTACAGGGTCCACCGGGGAGCTGTTTTTT; CDR3aa: CASSFSTGSTGELFF
j_gene: TRBJ1-5; v_gene: TRBV6-1; abundance: few; d_gene: -; CDR3nt: TGTGCCAGCATGCCCGGGGTGGGCTGGCAGCCCCAGCATTTT; CDR3aa: CASMPGVGWQPQHF
j_gene: TRBJ1-1; v_gene: TRBV12-5; abundance: -; d_gene: TRBD1; CDR3nt: TGTGCTAGTGGTTTAAACAGGGGTCCGGGCGACACTGAAGCTTTCTTT; CDR3aa: CASGLNRGPGDTEAFF
j_gene: TRBJ2-3; v_gene: TRBV18; abundance: -; d_gene: -; CDR3nt: TGTGCCAGCTCACCACCGAAGACAGGCACAGATACGCAGTATTTT; CDR3aa: CASSPPKTGTDTQYF
j_gene: TRBJ1-5; v_gene: TRBV19; abundance: -; d_gene: TRBD1; CDR3nt: TGTGCCAGTAGTACAGGGGGCGGGCAGCCCCAGCATTTT; CDR3aa: CASSTGGGQPQHF
j_gene: TRBJ1-1; v_gene: TRBV6-1; abundance: -; d_gene: TRBD1; CDR3nt: TGTGCCAGCAGTAGTCAGGGGGACACTGAAGCTTTCTTT; CDR3aa: CASSSQGDTEAFF
j_gene: TRBJ2-3; v_gene: TRBV27; abundance: -; d_gene: TRBD2; CDR3nt: TGTGCCAGCAGTTTATGGCCTAGCGGTAGCACAGATACGCAGTATTTT; CDR3aa: CASSLWPSGSTDTQYF
j_gene: TRBJ2-1; v_gene: TRBV18; abundance: -; d_gene: TRBD1; CDR3nt: TGTGCCAGCTCATTAGGGACAGCCGACAATGAGCAGTTCTTC; CDR3aa: CASSLGTADNEQFF